The 27 T cell receptor beta chains reported below all come from one sample, sequenced in a study of T cell responses to AZD1222 COVID-19 vaccine. The table came from immunoSEQ multiplex PCR; TCRdb's copy has only in-frame clones and leaves some out. Seen here are 55,000 to 65,000 clones, roughly 88% observed once, and the top ten hold roughly 16%. The specimen comprised peripheral blood, sampled on day 0 of AZD1222 vaccination. The receptors originated from an adult in good health.

The chain carries TRBV30 and TRBJ2-7, with D perhaps matching TRBD2 (7 bases). The CDR3 sequence is 12 residues long. CDR1 GTSNPN and CDR2 SVGIG come from the germline V gene (reference sequence). V gave up 3 bases and J gave up 3 bases, with 9 bases separating them. CDR3 nucleotide sequence: TGTGCCTGGAGGGGAGGGGGCTACGAGCAGTACTTC. Its protein product is CAWRGGGYEQYF.

The chain carries TRBV5-1 and TRBJ2-1; 7 bases are a match to TRBD1. Looked up from germline, CDR1 is SGHRS and CDR2 is YFSETQ. This CDR3 has 15 residues. J lost 2 bases, V lost 2 bases, and 4 bases had no gene match. In DNA form, the CDR3 reads TGCGCCAGCAGCTTCCGACAGGGAGCCTACAATGAGCAGTTCTTC. This sequence encodes CASSFRQGAYNEQFF.

The chain recombines TRBV19 with TRBJ2-2; the D gene is possibly TRBD2 (6 bases). Germline V gives CDR1 LNHDA, CDR2 SQIVND (reference sequence). The V end lost 4 bases, the J end lost 5 bases, and 14 bases lay between the germline ends. The CDR3 runs to 15 residues. CDR3 region: CASSTGGGWTGELFF. The DNA for the CDR3 is TGTGCCAGTAGTACCGGGGGTGGATGGACCGGGGAGCTGTTTTTT.

This clone was counted a few times. This rearrangement joins TRBV28 to TRBJ1-2; 7 nucleotides align to TRBD1. Germline CDR1 and CDR2: MDHEN and SYDVKM. V dropped 6 bases and J dropped 3; count of bases not matched to a gene: 19. This CDR3 is built from 18 residues. The CDR3 reads CASSHRYHRDSAYYGYTF. The CDR3, as DNA: TGTGCCAGCAGCCATCGCTACCACCGGGACAGCGCCTACTATGGCTACACCTTC.

The chain recombines TRBV19 with TRBJ1-5; no clear D gene. Germline CDR1 reads LNHDA; CDR2 reads SQIVND (reference sequence). V lost 6 bases and J lost 4, with 16 bases in between. CDR3 length equals 15 residues. The CDR3 DNA is TGTGCCAGTAGCTCAGCGGTCATCCAAAATCAGCCCCAGCATTTT. Translated, it gives CASSSAVIQNQPQHF.

This chain joins TRBV19 and TRBJ1-5; possible D gene TRBD1, 6 bases. The CDR3 is 15 amino acids. Germline V gene lookup returns CDR1 LNHDA and CDR2 SQIVND (reference sequence). Trimming took off 5 bases at V and 7 bases at J, with 18 bases between the two ends. This CDR3 reads CASSPEGGWFQPQHF. The CDR3 nucleotides read TGTGCCAGTAGTCCCGAAGGGGGTTGGTTCCAGCCCCAGCATTTT.

V is TRBV7-6 and J is TRBJ2-2; D may correspond to TRBD1 or TRBD2 (6 bases each). V lost 1 base to trimming and J lost 6 bases, with 18 bases between them. Per germline, CDR1 SGHVS and CDR2 FNYEAQ. This CDR3 is 17 amino acids long. The CDR3 is CASSLGAGGLIAGELFF. The CDR3 DNA reads TGTGCCAGCAGCTTAGGGGCCGGGGGCTTGATTGCCGGGGAGCTGTTTTTT. The variable domain in full, with the rest retrieved from reference TRBV7-6 and TRBJ2-2, is GAGVSQSPRYKVTKRGQDVALRCDPISGHVSLYWYRQALGQGPEFLTYFNYEAQQDKSGLPNDRFSAERPEGSISTLTIQRTEQRDSAMYRCASSLGAGGLIAGELFFGEGSRLTVL.

The V and J genes are TRBV4-1 and TRBJ2-3, with 11 nucleotides matching TRBD2. This CDR3 contains 18 residues. V was pared by 3 bases and J by 2 bases, with 10 bases of the junction left unmatched. Per germline, CDR1 MGHRA and CDR2 YSYEKL. The CDR3 DNA reads as TGCGCCAGCAGCCAGGGTTCGCTAGCGGGGGGAAACACAGATACGCAGTATTTT. Translating it yields CASSQGSLAGGNTDTQYF.

The DNA for the CDR3 is TGTGCCAGCAGCTTAGGGCGCGTCACCGGGGAGCTGTTTTTT. It codes for CASSLGRVTGELFF. The rearrangement links TRBV7-2 to TRBJ2-2; D is ambiguous. V lost 1 base to trimming and J lost 4 bases, with 7 bases between them. In germline, CDR1 is SGHTA, CDR2 FQGNSA. The CDR3 length is 14 residues. Supplemented by reference TRBV7-2 and TRBJ2-2, the full variable domain reads GAGVSQSPSNKVTEKGKDVELRCDPISGHTALYWYRQSLGQGLEFLIYFQGNSAPDKSGLPSDRFSAERTGGSVSTLTIQRTQQEDSAVYLCASSLGRVTGELFFGEGSRLTVL.

This clone has only a few counts. This chain uses TRBV28 with TRBJ1-4; D may be TRBD1 (5 bases). The CDR3 consists of 17 residues. Trimming left V 10 bases short and J 0 bases short, with 21 bases between. The V gene's germline CDR1 is MDHEN and CDR2 SYDVKM. This CDR3 reads CATTGTGEFATNEKLFF. CDR3 bases: TGTGCCACGACCGGGACTGGGGAATTTGCAACTAATGAAAAACTGTTTTTT.

The rearrangement uses TRBV5-4 and TRBJ2-7; D remains unclear. The CDR3 is 15 amino acids. The ends were cut back, 0 bases at V and 7 bases at J, with 17 bases in the middle. Per germline, CDR1 SGHNT and CDR2 YYREEE (reference sequence). In nucleotides, the CDR3 is TGTGCCAGCAGCTTGGGATCGAAAAAAGATTTGGAGCAGTACTTC. The encoded protein is CASSLGSKKDLEQYF.

The V and J genes are TRBV6-5 and TRBJ1-4; possibly TRBD1 for D (5 bases). V was shortened by 4 bases and J by 3 bases, with 15 bases between the two germline ends. The CDR3 extends over 16 amino acids. Germline CDR1 MNHEY, CDR2 SVGAGI. Written as DNA, the CDR3 is TGTGCCAGCAGTTCCCGAAGGGGAGGACCTAATGAAAAACTGTTTTTT. Translated: CASSSRRGGPNEKLFF.

The count of this clone is one. The V call is TRBV6-5, the J call TRBJ1-1; 7 nucleotides line up with TRBD1. Looked up from germline, CDR1 is MNHEY and CDR2 is SVGAGI. The length of the CDR3 is 13 residues. J lost 4 bases, V lost 7 bases, and 6 bases had no gene match. CDR3 amino acids: CASIGTAFTEAFF. Here the CDR3 DNA reads TGTGCCAGCATCGGGACAGCCTTCACTGAAGCTTTCTTT.

This clone is a singleton in its sample. The chain recombines TRBV19 with TRBJ2-4; 7 nucleotides match TRBD2. Germline CDR1 is LNHDA and CDR2 is SQIVND (reference sequence). Germline trimming cut 7 bases from V and 7 bases from J; bases unmatched to any gene: 10. The CDR3 covers 14 residues. CDR3 bases: TGTGCCAGTAAAGAAAGGGGAGGGGTGAACATTCAGTACTTC. Protein: CASKERGGVNIQYF. Full variable domain (rest looked up from reference TRBV19 and TRBJ2-4): DGGITQSPKYLFRKEGQNVTLSCEQNLNHDAMYWYRQDPGQGLRLIYYSQIVNDFQKGDIAEGYSVSREKKESFPLTVTSAQKNPTAFYLCASKERGGVNIQYFGAGTRLSVL.

The chain recombines TRBV6-6 with TRBJ2-7, with D tentatively TRBD1 (5 bases). Germline CDR1 is MNHNY and CDR2 is SVGAGI (reference sequence). The V gene lost 2 bases and the J gene lost 3 bases, with 8 bases spanning the gap. CDR3 length: 13 residues. CDR3 amino acids: CASSYDRGYEQYF. The DNA of the CDR3 is TGTGCCAGCAGTTACGACAGAGGCTACGAGCAGTACTTC.

The CDR3: CASRSDRGKDEKLFF. CDR3 nucleotides: TGCGCCAGCAGATCCGACAGGGGGAAGGATGAAAAACTGTTTTTT. The V gene is TRBV5-1, the J gene TRBJ1-4, with 9 bases that match TRBD1. The CDR3 spans 15 residues. The germline gives CDR1 SGHRS, CDR2 YFSETQ. V was clipped by 5 bases and J by 6 bases; unmatched bases: 8.

This chain joins TRBV5-1 and TRBJ1-3; D gene uncertain. CDR3 length: 15 residues. Germline V gives CDR1 SGHRS, CDR2 YFSETQ. V was trimmed by 0 bases and J by 0 bases, leaving 7 bases between them. The CDR3 loop reads CASSLDRVSGNTIYF. CDR3 nucleotide sequence: TGCGCCAGCAGCTTGGATCGGGTCTCTGGAAACACCATATATTTT.

The chain couples TRBV6-2 or TRBV6-3 to TRBJ2-4; D uncertain. The CDR3 sequence is 15 residues long. Germline CDR1 and CDR2: MNHEY and SVGEGT. V lost 0 bases and J lost 4, with 10 bases in between. The chain's CDR3 is CASSYSKYVKNIQYF. The CDR3 DNA reads as TGTGCCAGCAGTTACTCGAAGTATGTGAAAAACATTCAGTACTTC.

This clone appeared a single time. At one of its ends the junction is not consistent with the germline gene, which may arise from a read error. This chain joins TRBV5-1 and TRBJ1-2; D possibly corresponds to TRBD1 (5 bases). The germline V gene encodes CDR1 SGHRS and CDR2 YFSETQ. This CDR3 contains 11 residues. The CDR3 nucleotides are TGCGCCAGCAGCTTGGACGGGACGCAATCTTTC. Residues: CASSLDGTQSF.

The V and J genes are TRBV5-1 and TRBJ1-4; D may be TRBD1 (6 bases). Between the trimmed V and J ends, which lost 3 bases and 8 bases, there was a span of 14 bases. This CDR3 region has 14 residues. Germline loops: CDR1 SGHRS, CDR2 YFSETQ. The CDR3 here is CASSSDRPGEKLFF. In DNA, the CDR3 is TGCGCCAGCAGCTCGGACAGACCGGGGGAAAAACTGTTTTTT.

This chain joins TRBV28 and TRBJ2-4; 10 bases are a match to TRBD2. V gave up 6 bases and J gave up 7 bases; unmatched junction bases: 9. CDR1 is MDHEN, CDR2 SYDVKM, per germline. CDR3 length: 15 residues. CDR3 region: CASRPAGGAGNIQYF. The CDR3 DNA reads TGTGCCAGCAGGCCAGCGGGGGGGGCCGGGAACATTCAGTACTTC. Based on the CDR3 plus reference TRBV28 and TRBJ2-4, the full variable domain is DVKVTQSSRYLVKRTGEKVFLECVQDMDHENMFWYRQDPGLGLRLIYFSYDVKMKEKGDIPEGYSVSREKKERFSLILESASTNQTSMYLCASRPAGGAGNIQYFGAGTRLSVL.

The chain joins TRBV15 to TRBJ1-6, with D tentatively TRBD1 (5 bases). CDR1 is LNHNV, CDR2 YYDKDF, per germline (reference sequence). Trimming shortened V by 1 base and J by 0 bases, and 16 bases separated the two germline ends. This CDR3 region has 19 residues. The CDR3 region is CATSRGRVPGSSYNSPLHF. CDR3 bases: TGTGCCACCAGCAGAGGAAGAGTCCCAGGGAGCTCCTATAATTCACCCCTCCACTTT.

The V call is TRBV11-1, the J call TRBJ2-7, with 7 bases matching TRBD2. CDR3 size: 14 residues. V shed 3 bases, J shed 3 bases, and the junction held 5 bases outside the gene matches. Per the germline V gene, CDR1 is SGHAT and CDR2 is FQDESV (reference sequence). The CDR3 reads CASSFSGTNYEQYF. In DNA, the CDR3 is TGTGCCAGCAGCTTCTCTGGGACTAACTACGAGCAGTACTTC.

In nucleotides, the CDR3 is TGCGCCAGCAGCTTGAACGTGGGTAGCAATCAGCCCCAGCATTTT. Amino acid sequence: CASSLNVGSNQPQHF. V is TRBV5-1 and J is TRBJ1-5; D uncertain. Germline V CDR1 and CDR2: SGHRS, YFSETQ. The CDR3 spans 15 residues. The germline V and J ends were trimmed by 1 base and 0 bases, with 8 bases remaining between them.

V is TRBV6-5 and J is TRBJ2-5, with D possibly TRBD2 on 6 matching bases. This CDR3 contains 13 residues. From germline, CDR1 is MNHEY and CDR2 SVGAGI. V was shortened by 8 bases and J by 2 bases, with 12 bases between the two germline ends. CDR3 residues: CASGWRGQETQYF. The CDR3 nucleotides are TGTGCCAGCGGATGGCGGGGTCAAGAGACCCAGTACTTC.

The gene calls are TRBV19 and TRBJ2-7; TRBD1 agrees at 7 bases. This CDR3 has 14 residues. The trim removed 3 bases at V and 3 bases at J, leaving 5 bases unmatched. Per the germline V gene, CDR1 is LNHDA and CDR2 is SQIVND (reference sequence). CDR3 loop: CASSIGAGGYEQYF. The CDR3 DNA reads TGTGCCAGTAGTATCGGGGCAGGGGGCTACGAGCAGTACTTC.

The V and J genes are TRBV19 and TRBJ2-7; 8 bases align to TRBD1. Germline assignment: CDR1 LNHDA and CDR2 SQIVND (reference sequence). The CDR3 has 14 residues. The V segment lost 5 bases and the J segment 6 bases; nucleotides outside the gene matches: 9. The CDR3 DNA reads TGTGCCAGTAGTGCGACAGGGGTTGCTAGCGAGCAGTACTTC. Translation: CASSATGVASEQYF.